This T cell receptor (beta chain) was documented in a study of blood T cell repertoires in COVID-19. TCRdb keeps only in-frame clones here, not all; method: immunoSEQ multiplex PCR. The sample gives approximately 180,000 clones, about four fifths of which show up once; roughly 12% is in the top ten. Between the trimmed V and J ends, which lost 6 bases and 8 bases, there was a span of 25 bases. Germline lookup yields CDR1 SNHLY and CDR2 FYNNEI. This CDR3 has 16 residues. The sequence derives from a woman of 80 years or more with COVID-19, enrolled during active disease. V and J are TRBV2 and TRBJ1-2; D is perhaps TRBD1 (5 bases). The sample consisted of peripheral blood. DNA of the CDR3: TGTGCCAGCAGCCCGTTACGGGGGGACGGGGCCTGGGGCTACACCTTC. Residues: CASSPLRGDGAWGYTF.